The 28 T cell receptor beta chains listed next were all sequenced from one sample in a study of cytomegalovirus exposure and HLA in healthy donors. 60 Vbeta and 13 Jbeta primers were used in PCR. Clones were read by immunoSEQ multiplex PCR, and TCRdb kept only the in-frame ones, dropping some. The top ten clones hold 6.5% of a sample with 200,000 or so clones, approximately 78% of them seen once. Material: PBMCs. These receptors came from a woman in her forties or fifties in good health and CMV-seropositive.

This chain connects TRBV28 to TRBJ2-1, with TRBD2 matching 10 bases. The V and J ends lost 3 bases and 3 bases, in that order; junction bases with no gene match: 11. The CDR3 has 18 residues. The germline gives CDR1 MDHEN, CDR2 SYDVKM. This chain's CDR3 is CASSFSVMTSGFYNEQFF. The CDR3 DNA follows: TGTGCCAGCAGTTTTAGCGTCATGACTAGCGGGTTCTACAATGAGCAGTTCTTC.

As regards this clone: At one end the junction does not follow the germline gene, possibly because of a read error. The chain joins TRBV7-9 to TRBJ1-1, with D perhaps TRBD1 (5 bases). Germline V gene data show CDR1 as SEHNR and CDR2 as FQNEAQ (reference sequence). The CDR3 covers 16 residues. CDR3 sequence (DNA): TGTTCCAGCAGCTCCCTAGACAGAATGAAACCTAGAAATGCTTTCTTT. Translating gives CSSSSLDRMKPRNAFF.

This chain links TRBV19 with TRBJ1-1, with unresolved D. Trimming removed 5 bases at V and 5 bases at J, with 12 bases between. This CDR3 is built from 13 residues. Germline CDR1 and CDR2: LNHDA and SQIVND (reference sequence). CDR3 nucleotide sequence: TGTGCCAGTAGTCCCGGGAAAAGGACTGAAGCTTTCTTT. Translation: CASSPGKRTEAFF.

The chain joins TRBV25-1 to TRBJ1-6; weak D call: TRBD1 (6 bases). V shed 2 bases and J shed 10 bases, with 12 bases lying between them. Germline V gene lookup returns CDR1 MGHDK and CDR2 SYGVNS. The CDR3 runs 14 residues. CDR3 residues: CASSELQGGSPLHF. The CDR3 nucleotides read TGTGCCAGCAGTGAACTACAGGGAGGGTCACCCCTCCACTTT.

V gene TRBV11-2 combines with J gene TRBJ2-7, with D perhaps TRBD2 (5 bases). The CDR3 is 15 residues long. The ends were cut back, 1 base at V and 0 bases at J, with 10 bases in the middle. The germline V gene encodes CDR1 SGHAT and CDR2 FQNNGV. The CDR3 nucleotides are TGTGCCAGCAGCTTAGCGGGGTCGAGCTCCTACGAGCAGTACTTC. As protein: CASSLAGSSSYEQYF.

The rearrangement uses TRBV5-4 and TRBJ2-3; D remains unclear. The V gene lost 0 bases and the J gene lost 1 base, with 6 bases spanning the gap. CDR3 length: 14 amino acids. Germline CDR1 and CDR2: SGHNT and YYREEE (reference sequence). The CDR3 sequence is CASSLGLGTDTQYF. CDR3 nucleotides: TGTGCCAGCAGCTTGGGACTTGGCACAGATACGCAGTATTTT.

V and J are TRBV6-5 and TRBJ2-5; TRBD2 is a possible D gene (5 bases). The DNA end favors TRBJ2-7, so the J call may be wrong. CDR3 length equals 15 residues. The V gene's germline CDR1 is MNHEY and CDR2 SVGAGI. The CDR3 loop is CASSYSRVRSYEQYF. Here the CDR3 DNA reads TGTGCCAGCAGTTACTCGAGGGTCCGCTCCTACGAGCAGTACTTC.

The chain joins TRBV18 to TRBJ2-7; 7 bases map to TRBD2. J lost 3 bases, V lost 8 bases, and 13 bases had no gene match. CDR1 is KGHSH, CDR2 LQKENI, per germline. The CDR3 loop spans 15 amino acids. CDR3 nucleotides: TGTGCCAGCCGCTTAGGGGCGGGCGGGGGCTACGAGCAGTACTTC. It specifies CASRLGAGGGYEQYF.

A single count supports this clone. The same CDR3 also results from other DNA sequences found in this sample. CDR3 amino acids: CASSLAGGYEQYF. The DNA of the CDR3 is TGTGCCAGCAGCTTAGCGGGGGGCTACGAGCAGTACTTC. The J gene is TRBJ2-7, the V gene TRBV7-9; D perhaps matches TRBD2 (6 bases). This CDR3 has 13 amino acids. Germline lookup yields CDR1 SEHNR and CDR2 FQNEAQ (reference sequence). The V end was cut by 0 bases, the J end by 3 bases, with 6 bases between.

The chain recombines TRBV28 with TRBJ2-7, with 10 bases identical to TRBD2. Trimming took 3 bases from V and 1 from J; bases not matched to a gene: 6. Germline CDR1 is MDHEN and CDR2 is SYDVKM. The CDR3 is 16 residues long. As DNA, the CDR3 is TGTGCCAGCAGTTTCCCGGGACTAGCGCAATCCTACGAGCAGTACTTC. Protein sequence: CASSFPGLAQSYEQYF.

The chain recombines TRBV28 with TRBJ2-2, with 12 bases lining up with TRBD2. Germline loops: CDR1 MDHEN, CDR2 SYDVKM. This CDR3 has 15 residues. V gave up 6 bases and J gave up 4 bases; unmatched junction bases: 3. CDR3 nucleotide sequence: TGTGCCAGCAGACTAGCGGGAGGATTCACCGGGGAGCTGTTTTTT. Protein product: CASRLAGGFTGELFF.

This chain links TRBV10-3 with TRBJ1-1; TRBD1 agrees at 7 bases. The CDR3 extends over 14 amino acids. Trimming removed 5 bases from V and 3 bases from J; junction bases left unmatched: 6. Germline-derived CDR1 and CDR2 are ENHRY and SYGVKD. In DNA form, the CDR3 reads TGTGCCATCAGTAAGGGGGCGCTCCACACTGAAGCTTTCTTT. Its protein is CAISKGALHTEAFF.

J is TRBJ2-7 and V is TRBV28; tentatively, D is TRBD2 (6 bases). Germline-derived CDR1 and CDR2 are MDHEN and SYDVKM. V was clipped by 6 bases and J by 1 base, with 16 bases between them. The CDR3 covers 15 residues. CDR3 sequence (DNA): TGTGCCAGCAGCCCTGGGGGGACCGTATCCTACGAGCAGTACTTC. Its translation is CASSPGGTVSYEQYF.

Only one count was recorded for this clone. V usage is TRBV7-9 and J usage is TRBJ2-5, with 7 bases that match TRBD1. The end of the DNA fits TRBJ2-7 better, so the J call may be wrong. The CDR3 runs 17 residues. The germline V gene has CDR1 SEHNR and CDR2 FQNEAQ (reference sequence). CDR3 sequence: CASSSIESGYDRVEQYF. The CDR3 DNA follows: TGTGCCAGCAGCTCAATTGAATCGGGATATGACAGGGTCGAGCAGTACTTC.

The chain has TRBV19 and TRBJ2-1, with 8 bases matching TRBD1. Per germline, CDR1 LNHDA and CDR2 SQIVND (reference sequence). This CDR3 has 14 residues. V trimming: 5 bases; J trimming: 10 bases; junction bases outside the gene matches: 10. The CDR3 bases are TGTGCCAGTAGTTCTCAGGGGGCGCGAGACGAGCAGTTCTTC. Protein sequence: CASSSQGARDEQFF.

The CDR3 DNA sequence: TGTGCCAGCAGTCCAGGGACCGGGGAGCTGTTTTTT. Translation: CASSPGTGELFF. The chain is built from TRBV6-5 and TRBJ2-2; D is perhaps TRBD1 (5 bases). V was shortened by 5 bases and J by 5 bases, with 6 bases between the two germline ends. Germline V gene lookup returns CDR1 MNHEY and CDR2 SVGAGI. This CDR3 has 12 amino acids.

The chain combines TRBV19 with TRBJ1-6; D call uncertain. With 5 bases removed from V and 0 bases from J, the gap between germline ends came to 14 bases. Germline V CDR1 and CDR2: LNHDA, SQIVND (reference sequence). The CDR3 consists of 17 residues. The CDR3 DNA reads TGTGCCAGTAGTGGCGGTCAAATAAGCTCCTATAATTCACCCCTCCACTTT. Translation gives CASSGGQISSYNSPLHF.

The chain couples TRBV11-2 to TRBJ1-2, with D possibly being TRBD1 (5 bases). Germline V gene sequence: CDR1 SGHAT, CDR2 FQNNGV. This CDR3 is built from 13 residues. Trimming cost V 3 bases and J 10 bases, with 15 bases left between them. CDR3 in amino acids: CASSLSGVGDYTF. The CDR3 nucleotides are TGTGCCAGCAGCTTGTCGGGGGTGGGTGACTACACCTTC.

The V gene is TRBV2, the J gene TRBJ1-4; D is unresolved. The length of the CDR3 is 12 residues. The V and J ends lost 6 bases and 4 bases respectively, with 6 bases between them. CDR1 and CDR2 (germline): SNHLY, FYNNEI. The CDR3 nucleotides are TGTGCCAGCAGGGTCGGTAATGAAAAACTGTTTTTT. It yields the protein CASRVGNEKLFF.

The chain combines TRBV6-1 with TRBJ1-2, with D unresolved. The germline V gene encodes CDR1 MNHNS and CDR2 SASEGT. Deletions cut 5 bases from V and 4 bases from J, with 8 bases between. The CDR3 loop spans 12 amino acids. CDR3 DNA sequence: TGTGCCAGCAGTCCCCACACCTATGGCTACACCTTC. Protein: CASSPHTYGYTF.

V usage is TRBV2 and J usage is TRBJ2-1; the D gene is possibly TRBD2 (6 bases). The CDR3 sequence is 15 residues long. V lost 1 base to trimming and J lost 2 bases, with 9 bases between them. Germline CDR1 reads SNHLY; CDR2 reads FYNNEI. The CDR3 loop is CASSEEGGTYNEQFF. In nucleotides, the CDR3 is TGTGCCAGCAGTGAAGAGGGAGGTACCTACAATGAGCAGTTCTTC.

V gene TRBV6-6 combines with J gene TRBJ2-1; TRBD1 matches 8 bases. The CDR3 is 13 amino acids. Per germline, CDR1 MNHNY and CDR2 SVGAGI (reference sequence). The J segment lost 8 bases and the V segment lost 10 bases, leaving 10 bases of the junction unmatched. DNA for the CDR3: TGTGCCACGTCGAGACAGGGGCCCGATGAGCAGTTCTTC. Translation gives CATSRQGPDEQFF.

The rearrangement uses TRBV28 and TRBJ2-5; D is possibly TRBD1 (6 bases). From germline, CDR1 is MDHEN and CDR2 SYDVKM. This CDR3 is built from 14 residues. V lost 5 bases to trimming and J lost 3 bases, with 13 bases between them. CDR3 residues: CASSTSGVEETQYF. Here the CDR3 DNA reads TGTGCCAGCAGTACATCAGGGGTCGAAGAGACCCAGTACTTC. The full variable domain, rest sourced from reference TRBV28 and TRBJ2-5, is DVKVTQSSRYLVKRTGEKVFLECVQDMDHENMFWYRQDPGLGLRLIYFSYDVKMKEKGDIPEGYSVSREKKERFSLILESASTNQTSMYLCASSTSGVEETQYFGPGTRLLVL.

V is TRBV6-5 and J is TRBJ1-2; D is unclear. The CDR3 is made up of 12 amino acids. Germline CDR1 and CDR2: MNHEY and SVGAGI. V was shortened by 11 bases and J by 1 base, with 11 bases between the two germline ends. The chain's CDR3 is CASYRSNYGYTF. CDR3 DNA sequence: TGTGCCTCATACAGAAGTAACTATGGCTACACCTTC.

The V call is TRBV7-9, the J call TRBJ1-1, with no clear D. The CDR3 covers 14 residues. The V end lost 4 bases, the J end lost 4 bases, and 13 bases lay between the germline ends. Germline lookup yields CDR1 SEHNR and CDR2 FQNEAQ (reference sequence). The CDR3 region is CASSSGVSGTEAFF. CDR3 nucleotide sequence: TGTGCCAGCAGCTCGGGAGTCTCGGGCACTGAAGCTTTCTTT.

With respect to this clone: Germline and junction disagree at one end, which may indicate a read error. This chain joins TRBV4-1 and TRBJ2-4; TRBD1 might be the D (6 bases). CDR1 and CDR2 from the germline V gene are MGHRA and YSYEKL. There are 16 residues in the CDR3. The CDR3 sequence: CASSQDKDRTWNSQYF. CDR3 DNA: TGCGCCAGCAGCCAAGATAAAGACAGGACTTGGAACAGTCAGTACTTC.

The V call is TRBV28, the J call TRBJ2-1; D remains unclear. The CDR3 contains 15 residues. V lost 4 bases and J lost 1, with 11 bases in between. CDR1 and CDR2 (germline): MDHEN, SYDVKM. The CDR3 DNA is TGTGCCAGCAGTTCCCCGGAGATATCCTACAATGAGCAGTTCTTC. Encoded protein: CASSSPEISYNEQFF.

The V gene is TRBV6-5, the J gene TRBJ1-1; the D gene is possibly TRBD1 (5 bases). Looked up from germline, CDR1 is MNHEY and CDR2 is SVGAGI. Trimming removed 6 bases at V and 1 base at J, with 12 bases between. This CDR3 has 14 amino acids. CDR3 bases: TGTGCCAGCAGCTGGAGGGGCGGGAACACTGAAGCTTTCTTT. Translation: CASSWRGGNTEAFF.